This T cell receptor beta chain was documented in a study of blood T cells in healthy people across ages. Germline CDR1 is MNHNS and CDR2 is SASEGT. Trimming removed 6 bases from V and 0 bases from J; junction bases left unmatched: 18. The CDR3 has 20 amino acids. This clonotype was observed at least ten times. Its antigen is unidentified. Donors each provided 8 to 10 milliliters of peripheral blood. Sample-barcoded 5' priming and a J-beta primer mix drove a second PCR of roughly 7 to 11 cycles. A 12-random-nucleotide template-switch adaptor tagged each cDNA molecule. Paired-end reads containing CDR3 totaled no fewer than 3 million for each sample. In TCRdb, the 5' RACE reads were re-called with MiXCR into one record per CDR3 protein. This table holds fewer than 1.5 million distinct CDR3 sequences, 42% found once. Broader study findings: The CMV status of each donor remained undetermined, and this could have confounded shifts in expanded clonotypes.

The chain employs TRBV6-1 and TRBJ2-3, with TRBD1 identical over 10 bases. Sequencing was performed on blood. The TCR sequence derives from a woman aged 18-30 years in good health. The CDR3 protein is CASRDRGSPSGPTSTDTQYF. The CDR3 DNA reads TGTGCCAGCAGGGACAGGGGGTCCCCCAGCGGCCCGACTAGCACAGATACGCAGTATTTT.